This T cell receptor (beta chain) was identified in a study of vaccination and CD4 T cells after COVID-19. With the Oncomine TCR Beta short-read assay, DNA from cultured CD4+ T cells was sequenced. Researchers extracted genomic DNA from CD4+ T cells that had been cultured. TCRdb redid the calling of the PCR reads with MiXCR, one entry per CDR3 protein. The sample carries roughly 14,000 distinct CDR3 sequences, over 45% recorded once. J gave up 4 bases and V 4 bases, and 1 base lay outside the gene matches. Germline-derived CDR1 and CDR2 are SGHNT and YENEEA. CDR3 length: 13 residues. Comments on this clonotype: Its specificity is unknown.

The treatment is: approximately nine-day PBMC culture with coronavirus spike peptide pools or control peptides (ViraFEST assay). The receptor comes from a human donor with COVID-19. The chain recombines TRBV11-3 with TRBJ2-5, with 9 bases that match TRBD2. Sequencing was performed on cultured CD4+ T cells from blood, taken after SARS-CoV-2 vaccination. DNA of the CDR3: TGTGCCAGCAGCTCAGCGGGGGGAGAGACCCAGTACTTC. It encodes CASSSAGGETQYF.